This T cell receptor (beta chain) comes out of a study of shared clonotypes between healthy human individuals. Study-level findings and limits: Sampling included only blood; tissue repertoires likely differ.

Comments on this clone: Its target is unknown.

CDR1 and CDR2 (germline): LNHDA, SQIVND (reference sequence). The trim removed 5 bases at V and 3 bases at J, leaving 9 bases unmatched. The CDR3 spans 17 residues. Every subset's genomic DNA went evenly onto several immunoSEQ plates. Only in-frame clones appear in the TCRdb table, and some are missing; sequencing was by immunoSEQ multiplex PCR. Here the sample spans roughly 2.5 million clones, around nine tenths being singletons. This sequence was found in a man between 18 and 35 years old in good health. The rearrangement uses TRBV19 and TRBJ1-4, with 10 bases aligning to TRBD1. Input material: naive CD4+ T cells sorted from blood. Subset specified: CD45RA+ positively selected. The CDR3 sequence is CASSPRDRGRSNEKLFF. The DNA of the CDR3 is TGTGCCAGTAGTCCCCGGGACAGGGGCCGATCTAATGAAAAACTGTTTTTT.